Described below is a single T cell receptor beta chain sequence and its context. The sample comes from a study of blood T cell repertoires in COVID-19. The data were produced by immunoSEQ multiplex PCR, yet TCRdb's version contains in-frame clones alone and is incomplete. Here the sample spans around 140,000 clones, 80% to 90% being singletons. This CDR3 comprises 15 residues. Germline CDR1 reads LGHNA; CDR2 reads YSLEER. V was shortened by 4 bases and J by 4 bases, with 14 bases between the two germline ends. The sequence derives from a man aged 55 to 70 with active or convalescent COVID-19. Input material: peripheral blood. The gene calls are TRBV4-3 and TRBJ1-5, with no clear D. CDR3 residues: CASSPDATLNQPQHF. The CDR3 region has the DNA TGCGCCAGCAGCCCCGACGCCACACTAAATCAGCCCCAGCATTTT.